This entry concerns a single TCR beta chain. This specimen comes from a study of blood T cell repertoires in COVID-19. The wider study: The samples span acute and convalescent COVID-19 from the United States, Italy and Spain. From T cells, B-cell-depleted T cells, or PBMCs came the material, which was cDNA or gDNA.

Per the authors' pipeline: Reference gene primer amplification in the assay estimated nucleated cell counts. Assay: immunoSEQ multiplex PCR; the TCRdb copy retains only in-frame clones and omits some. D and trimming come from the DNA, and the V and J calls and clone size come from that table. This sample yields about 180,000 clones, of which 86% are seen a single time; more than 7.5% belongs to the top ten. V was clipped by 7 bases and J by 1 base, with 16 bases between them. The CDR3 is 15 residues long. Germline loops: CDR1 LNHDA, CDR2 SQIVND (reference sequence). The sequencing input was peripheral blood. This TCR was sampled from a middle-aged man with active or convalescent COVID-19. The J gene is TRBJ1-1, the V gene TRBV19; weak D call: TRBD1 (6 bases). CDR3 nucleotides: TGTGCCAGTACCACACAGGGTACCACGAACACTGAAGCTTTCTTT. Its protein is CASTTQGTTNTEAFF.